Presented here are 27 T cell receptor beta chains from one specimen sequenced in a study of PD-1 blockade in classical Hodgkin lymphoma. Repertoires were generated with immunoSEQ multiplex PCR, while TCRdb's copy carries only in-frame clones and drops some. The sample records around 23,000 clones, roughly 77% being singletons. The patients all showed relapse after autologous stem cell transplantation, while their brentuximab vedotin exposure varied. The specimen was peripheral blood mononuclear cells (PBMCs), collected before the second cycle of nivolumab. These receptors originate from a human donor with classical Hodgkin lymphoma.

V and J are TRBV28 and TRBJ2-7, with 11 nucleotides matching TRBD1. J gave up 6 bases and V 5 bases, and 6 bases lay outside the gene matches. This CDR3 is 14 amino acids long. Germline V CDR1 and CDR2: MDHEN, SYDVKM. The CDR3 is CASSTGQGALEQYV. CDR3 DNA: TGTGCCAGCAGTACCGGACAGGGGGCACTCGAGCAGTACGTC.

This chain uses TRBV7-2 with TRBJ1-6; D is possibly TRBD1 (6 bases). The ends were cut back, 0 bases at V and 10 bases at J, with 13 bases in the middle. The CDR3 has 15 amino acids. Germline CDR1 SGHTA, CDR2 FQGNSA. Here the CDR3 reads CASSLAEQGRSPLHF. The CDR3 DNA reads TGTGCCAGCAGCTTAGCCGAACAGGGAAGGTCACCCCTCCACTTT.

This clone has more than one count but fewer than ten. This chain joins TRBV6-1 and TRBJ2-1; 8 bases are shared with TRBD2. Germline values: CDR1 MNHNS, CDR2 SASEGT. The CDR3 length is 18 residues. With V trimmed by 2 bases and J by 10 bases, 19 bases remained unmatched. The CDR3 loop reads CASSESVGGGRNFQEQFF. CDR3 coding DNA: TGTGCCAGCAGTGAATCGGTCGGGGGCGGGAGGAACTTTCAGGAGCAGTTCTTC.

This chain links TRBV29-1 with TRBJ2-5; TRBD2 matches 9 bases. There are 13 residues in the CDR3. After removal of 7 bases from V and 5 bases from J, the junction contained 8 bases not matched to a gene. CDR1 is SQVTM, CDR2 ANQGSEA, per germline. Here the CDR3 DNA reads TGCAGCGCTGCGGGGGGGTCGGCGGAGACCCAGTACTTC. Its translation is CSAAGGSAETQYF. Variable domain in full (rest from reference TRBV29-1 and TRBJ2-5): SAVISQKPSRDICQRGTSLTIQCQVDSQVTMMFWYRQQPGQSLTLIATANQGSEATYESGFVIDKFPISRPNLTFSTLTVSNMSPEDSSIYLCSAAGGSAETQYFGPGTRLLVL.

The V gene is TRBV29-1, the J gene TRBJ2-3; D perhaps matches TRBD1 (6 bases). The CDR3 sequence is 13 residues long. Trimming removed 2 bases from V and 6 bases from J, with 12 bases in between. Looked up from germline, CDR1 is SQVTM and CDR2 is ANQGSEA. The CDR3 nucleotides are TGCAGCGTTGAACTGGGGGCAGGGGATACGCAGTATTTT. The encoded protein is CSVELGAGDTQYF.

This clone counts as medium-sized. This sequence joins TRBV13 and TRBJ1-6, with TRBD1 matching over 9 bases. J gave up 7 bases and V 0 bases, and 1 base lay outside the gene matches. CDR1 and CDR2 from the germline V gene are PRHDT and FYEKMQ (reference sequence). CDR3 length: 15 amino acids. CDR3 coding DNA: TGTGCCAGCAGCTTAGGCACAGGGGGCAATTCACCCCTCCACTTT. Its protein is CASSLGTGGNSPLHF. Full variable domain (rest looked up from reference TRBV13 and TRBJ1-6): AAGVIQSPRHLIKEKRETATLKCYPIPRHDTVYWYQQGPGQDPQFLISFYEKMQSDKGSIPDRFSAQQFSDYHSELNMSSLELGDSALYFCASSLGTGGNSPLHFGNGTRLTVT.

By its share, this clone is medium-sized (0.01 to 0.1%). This chain joins TRBV7-2 and TRBJ2-5, with 7 positions matching TRBD2. CDR3 length equals 14 residues. Losses at the gene ends were 0 bases for V and 2 bases for J; bases not matched to a gene: 0. In germline, CDR1 is SGHTA, CDR2 FQGNSA. Here the CDR3 DNA reads TGTGCCAGCAGCTTAGCGGGGGGGCAAGAGACCCAGTACTTC. Its translation is CASSLAGGQETQYF.

The genes are TRBV10-2 and TRBJ2-3; the match to TRBD2 covers 9 bases. Germline loops: CDR1 WSHSY, CDR2 SAAADI. CDR3 size: 16 residues. Trimming cost V 2 bases and J 2 bases; bases outside gene matches: 5. The CDR3 coding sequence is TGCGCCAGCAGTGAGCGGGGCGGGGGGGCCACAGATACGCAGTATTTT. This encodes CASSERGGGATDTQYF.

The V call is TRBV6-5, the J call TRBJ1-2; D is uncertain. The germline V and J ends were trimmed by 3 bases and 0 bases, with 14 bases remaining between them. The CDR3 is 16 residues long. Germline CDR1 and CDR2: MNHEY and SVGAGI. The CDR3 reads CASSYSPADANYGYTF. The CDR3 DNA is TGTGCCAGCAGTTATTCGCCGGCGGATGCTAACTATGGCTACACCTTC.

This sequence joins TRBV9 and TRBJ1-5; tentative D call: TRBD1 (6 bases). Trimming removed 3 bases at V and 1 base at J, with 11 bases between. CDR1 and CDR2 from the germline V gene are SGDLS and YYNGEE. The CDR3 is 15 residues long. CDR3 residues: CASSGTGNSNQPQHF. Here the CDR3 DNA reads TGTGCCAGCAGCGGAACAGGGAACAGCAATCAGCCCCAGCATTTT. Full variable domain (remainder filled in from reference TRBV9 and TRBJ1-5): DSGVTQTPKHLITATGQRVTLRCSPRSGDLSVYWYQQSLDQGLQFLIQYYNGEERAKGNILERFSAQQFPDLHSELNLSSLELGDSALYFCASSGTGNSNQPQHFGDGTRLSIL.

This clone was observed a handful of times. J is TRBJ2-1 and V is TRBV6-4, with 12 bases lining up with TRBD2. The CDR3 contains 17 residues. From germline, CDR1 is MRHNA and CDR2 SNTAGT. The V gene end was trimmed by 0 bases and the J gene end by 9 bases; junction bases not matched to a gene: 9. CDR3 nucleotide sequence: TGTGCCAGCAGTGACTCGGAACAACAGACTAGCGGGGGTGAGCAGTTCTTC. Translating it yields CASSDSEQQTSGGEQFF.

The rearrangement links TRBV5-4 to TRBJ2-5; D remains unclear. The CDR3 is made up of 15 amino acids. Germline CDR1 reads SGHNT; CDR2 reads YYREEE (reference sequence). Trimming pared 0 bases from V and 1 base from J, leaving 10 bases between. As DNA, the CDR3 is TGTGCCAGCAGCTTGGGTGGGGTGGCCCAAGAGACCCAGTACTTC. It encodes CASSLGGVAQETQYF.

The gene calls are TRBV19 and TRBJ2-7, with D maybe TRBD1 (5 bases). Looked up from germline, CDR1 is LNHDA and CDR2 is SQIVND (reference sequence). The CDR3 length is 13 residues. V lost 5 bases, J lost 6 bases, and 14 bases lay in between. The CDR3 nucleotides read TGTGCCAGTAGTCCGACTGGGGCCCCCGAGCAGTACTTC. This codes for CASSPTGAPEQYF.

The gene calls are TRBV5-4 and TRBJ2-3; the D is unclear. Trimming cost V 3 bases and J 5 bases, with 16 bases left between them. CDR1 SGHNT and CDR2 YYREEE come from the germline V gene (reference sequence). The length of the CDR3 is 15 residues. The CDR3 coding sequence is TGTGCCAGCAGCTACCCGGGCAGGTATGAAGATACGCAGTATTTT. Protein: CASSYPGRYEDTQYF.

This clone is medium-sized. The V gene is TRBV11-3, the J gene TRBJ2-7; the D gene is possibly TRBD2 (6 bases). Trimming left V 5 bases short and J 2 bases short, with 16 bases between. The CDR3 totals 15 residues. Germline lookup yields CDR1 SGHNT and CDR2 YENEEA. The CDR3 DNA reads TGTGCCAGCAGCCTACTAGGAGGGGCGACCTACGAGCAGTACTTC. Its translation: CASSLLGGATYEQYF.

This clone ranks as medium-sized. The CDR3 loop reads CASLMGGPNTGELFF. CDR3 nucleotide sequence: TGTGCCAGCCTGATGGGGGGACCGAACACCGGGGAGCTGTTTTTT. The rearrangement uses TRBV7-9 and TRBJ2-2, with D possibly TRBD2 on 6 matching bases. The CDR3 is 15 amino acids. Germline V lookup: CDR1 SEHNR, CDR2 FQNEAQ (reference sequence). The ends were cut back, 8 bases at V and 0 bases at J, with 13 bases in the middle.

V gene TRBV7-9 combines with J gene TRBJ2-1; D uncertain. Between the trimmed V and J ends, which lost 2 bases and 3 bases, there was a span of 11 bases. CDR1 is SEHNR and CDR2 is FQNEAQ in the germline V gene (reference sequence). The length of the CDR3 is 15 residues. In DNA, the CDR3 is TGTGCCAGCAGCTTATCCGATGCGGTCTACAATGAGCAGTTCTTC. Amino acid sequence: CASSLSDAVYNEQFF.

The chain links TRBV19 to TRBJ1-4, with no clear D. There are 16 residues in the CDR3. The ends were cut back, 6 bases at V and 8 bases at J, with 22 bases in the middle. Germline V lookup: CDR1 LNHDA, CDR2 SQIVND (reference sequence). The CDR3 region is CASRPGGFNMGEKLFF. In DNA form, the CDR3 reads TGTGCCAGTAGACCGGGAGGGTTTAATATGGGAGAAAAACTGTTTTTT.

Comments on this clone: Other DNA sequences in the sample encode the same CDR3. The gene calls are TRBV9 and TRBJ1-6; no definite D call. The CDR3 runs 13 residues. The V and J ends lost 5 bases and 4 bases respectively, with 7 bases between them. The germline CDR1 and CDR2 sequences are SGDLS and YYNGEE. The CDR3 DNA follows: TGTGCCAGCAGTACGGCTTATAATTCACCCCTCCACTTT. This translates into CASSTAYNSPLHF.

The rearrangement links TRBV6-6 to TRBJ2-3; 7 positions agree with TRBD1. Germline CDR1 and CDR2: MNHNY and SVGAGI (reference sequence). Trimming cost V 8 bases and J 2 bases; bases outside gene matches: 4. This CDR3 spans 13 amino acids. CDR3 amino acids: CASEGAATDTQYF. In DNA, the CDR3 is TGTGCCAGCGAGGGGGCGGCCACAGATACGCAGTATTTT.

The CDR3 reads CASSSPRRGGHNEQFF. The CDR3 region has the DNA TGCGCCAGCAGCTCCCCCCGGCGGGGGGGACACAATGAGCAGTTCTTC. The chain carries TRBV5-1 and TRBJ2-1; 9 nucleotides match TRBD2. In germline, CDR1 is SGHRS, CDR2 YFSETQ. V gave up 3 bases and J gave up 5 bases; unmatched junction bases: 9. The CDR3 has 16 residues.

The chain combines TRBV6-6 with TRBJ2-3; 7 nucleotides line up with TRBD2. The V gene end was trimmed by 2 bases and the J gene end by 2 bases; junction bases not matched to a gene: 4. The germline V gene encodes CDR1 MNHNY and CDR2 SVGAGI (reference sequence). The CDR3 consists of 15 residues. CDR3 nucleotide sequence: TGTGCCAGCAGTTACAGGGACTACCTCACAGATACGCAGTATTTT. Residues: CASSYRDYLTDTQYF.

The chain carries TRBV5-4 and TRBJ1-6; a weak D match, TRBD1 (6 bases). The CDR3 consists of 15 residues. Germline V CDR1 and CDR2: SGHNT, YYREEE (reference sequence). V was pared by 4 bases and J by 6 bases, with 14 bases between. CDR3 sequence: CASSGGTKVNSPLHF. The CDR3 DNA follows: TGTGCCAGCAGCGGCGGGACAAAAGTTAATTCACCCCTCCACTTT.

Note on this clone: The junction and the germline gene differ at one end; a read error may be behind it. This chain uses TRBV14 with TRBJ1-5; possible D gene TRBD1, 6 bases. Germline CDR1 SGHDN, CDR2 FVKESK. This CDR3 has 16 amino acids. The CDR3 sequence: CASSQDGRGEQSAPAF. DNA of the CDR3: TGTGCCAGCAGCCAAGATGGGAGGGGGGAGCAATCAGCCCCAGCATTT.

The rearrangement links TRBV25-1 to TRBJ1-3; D not certain. The V end lost 5 bases, the J end lost 0 bases, and 11 bases lay between the germline ends. The CDR3 sequence is 15 residues long. Germline V gives CDR1 MGHDK, CDR2 SYGVNS. The CDR3 region is CASSPPSSSGNTIYF. CDR3 coding DNA: TGTGCCAGCAGTCCCCCCAGTAGCTCTGGAAACACCATATATTTT.

In this sample, this clone is medium-sized. The chain links TRBV6-1 to TRBJ2-1; D gene unclear. The CDR3 contains 15 residues. The germline CDR1 and CDR2 sequences are MNHNS and SASEGT. The V end was cut by 3 bases, the J end by 0 bases, with 9 bases between. CDR3 nucleotide sequence: TGTGCCAGCAGTGAGAGTCCGAGCTCCTACAATGAGCAGTTCTTC. It yields the protein CASSESPSSYNEQFF.

The V and J genes are TRBV29-1 and TRBJ2-3; D ambiguous. V was trimmed by 6 bases and J by 1 base, leaving 5 bases between them. In germline, CDR1 is SQVTM, CDR2 ANQGSEA. This CDR3 is 11 amino acids long. The CDR3 loop is CSVQGTDTQYF. CDR3 in DNA: TGCAGCGTCCAAGGCACAGATACGCAGTATTTT.